The rows below give T cell receptor beta chains drawn from one sample of a study of blood T cell repertoires in COVID-19. Generated by immunoSEQ multiplex PCR, the TCRdb table keeps only in-frame clones and is missing some. The sample carries 90,000 to 100,000 clones, approximately 86% recorded once. The sequenced sample was peripheral blood. These receptor sequences come from a man older than 75 with acute or convalescent COVID-19. Each CDR3 is given with its conserved first and last residue. A D gene is named only where the DNA matches it firmly. Size values are once, few and many counts, or a class for expanded clones, and some rows have none.

length	D	size	J	V	CDR3	DNA
14	.	.	TRBJ2-7	TRBV5-6	CASSFPAGSYEQYF	TGTGCCAGCAGTTTCCCTGCGGGATCCTACGAGCAGTACTTC
13	.	.	TRBJ1-1	TRBV3-1/TRBV3-2	CASSTTGNTEAFF	TGTGCCAGCAGCACGACGGGGAACACTGAAGCTTTCTTT
15	.	once	TRBJ2-2	TRBV11-1	CASSFSRLNTGELFF	TGTGCCAGCAGCTTTTCTCGTCTTAACACCGGGGAGCTGTTTTTT
13	.	.	TRBJ1-1	TRBV5-1	CASSLADFTEAFF	TGCGCCAGCAGCTTAGCGGACTTCACTGAAGCTTTCTTT
13	TRBD1	.	TRBJ1-5	TRBV19	CASGQGSNQPQHF	TGTGCCAGCGGACAGGGGAGTAATCAGCCCCAGCATTTT
14	.	.	TRBJ2-2	TRBV7-3	CASSTGLRTGELFF	TGTGCCAGCAGCACGGGACTGCGCACCGGGGAGCTGTTTTTT
14	.	.	TRBJ1-2	TRBV28	CASSRGGGTYGYTF	TGTGCCAGCAGCCGCGGGGGGGGCACTTATGGCTACACCTTC
13	TRBD2	.	TRBJ2-7	TRBV18	CASSAGTSYEQYF	TGTGCCAGCTCAGCCGGGACTAGCTACGAGCAGTACTTC
13	.	.	TRBJ1-3	TRBV6-1	CASSEQAGNTIYF	TGTGCCAGCAGTGAACAAGCGGGAAACACCATATATTTT
14	.	.	TRBJ2-5	TRBV7-9	CASSAPGTAETQYF	TGTGCCAGCAGCGCGCCCGGAACAGCTGAGACCCAGTACTTC
15	.	.	TRBJ1-4	TRBV28	CASSLGGRVGEKLFF	TGTGCCAGCAGTTTAGGAGGGAGGGTCGGTGAAAAACTGTTTTTT
16	TRBD2	once	TRBJ2-3	TRBV27	CASSISPSGYTDTQYF	TGTGCCAGCAGCATCTCCCCTAGCGGGTACACAGATACGCAGTATTTT
15	TRBD1	few	TRBJ1-6	TRBV6-5	CASSSLTGGNSPLHF	TGTGCCAGCAGTTCCTTAACAGGGGGTAATTCACCCCTCCACTTT
15	TRBD2	.	TRBJ2-7	TRBV7-3	CASSLGLAETGEQYF	TGTGCCAGCAGCTTGGGACTAGCAGAAACGGGAGAGCAGTACTTC
13	.	.	TRBJ1-2	TRBV12-3/TRBV12-4	CASSFSASYGYTF	TGTGCCAGCAGTTTCTCCGCCAGCTATGGCTACACCTTC
18	TRBD2	.	TRBJ2-1	TRBV10-3	CAISESTSGYSSYNEQFF	TGTGCCATCAGTGAGTCTACTAGCGGGTATAGCTCCTACAATGAGCAGTTCTTC
12	TRBD1	.	TRBJ2-7	TRBV27	CASSRDRFSWYF	TGTGCCAGCAGTCGGGACAGGTTTAGTTGGTACTTC
12	.	.	TRBJ2-5	TRBV29-1	CSAAESQETQYF	TGCAGCGCTGCCGAGTCCCAAGAGACCCAGTACTTC
13	.	.	TRBJ2-5	TRBV5-1	CASSWGLQETQYF	TGCGCCAGCAGCTGGGGACTCCAAGAGACCCAGTACTTC
17	.	.	TRBJ2-1	TRBV28	CASSLWPRELSYNEQFF	TGTGCCAGCAGTTTATGGCCGCGGGAACTCTCCTACAATGAGCAGTTCTTC
16	TRBD1	.	TRBJ1-6	TRBV6-5	CASSYSGQGVTSPLHF	TGTGCCAGCAGTTACTCGGGACAGGGTGTTACTTCACCCCTCCACTTT
14	TRBD1	.	TRBJ1-2	TRBV6-5	CASSREQGAGGYTF	TGTGCCAGCAGCAGAGAACAGGGGGCAGGTGGCTACACCTTC
17	.	few	TRBJ1-2	TRBV7-2	CASSLAPGVLHLYGYTF	TGTGCCAGCAGCTTAGCGCCAGGGGTCCTCCACCTTTATGGCTACACCTTC
18	TRBD2	.	TRBJ2-3	TRBV5-1	CASSEKWTSGRVVDTQYF	TGCGCCAGCAGCGAAAAATGGACTAGCGGGAGGGTTGTAGATACGCAGTATTTT
16	TRBD2	.	TRBJ2-7	TRBV5-1	CASSPRASGRSYEQYF	TGCGCCAGCAGCCCCAGGGCTAGCGGGAGATCCTACGAGCAGTACTTC
14	TRBD1	few	TRBJ2-7	TRBV28	CASSYTGGDYEQYF	TGTGCCAGCAGTTACACAGGGGGTGATTACGAGCAGTACTTC
17	TRBD2	.	TRBJ2-2	TRBV5-4	CASSEEGLAGRTGELFF	TGTGCCAGCAGCGAAGAGGGACTAGCGGGAAGGACCGGGGAGCTGTTTTTT
15	TRBD1	.	TRBJ1-1	TRBV19	CASSPRDRENTEAFF	TGTGCCAGTAGTCCAAGGGACAGGGAGAACACTGAAGCTTTCTTT
15	.	.	TRBJ2-5	TRBV14	CASSLDSSRQETQYF	TGTGCCAGCAGCCTGGACAGTTCGAGGCAAGAGACCCAGTACTTC
14	.	.	TRBJ2-7	TRBV3-1/TRBV3-2	CASSRPPRSKEQYF	TGTGCCAGCAGCCGTCCCCCGCGGTCGAAGGAGCAGTACTTC
15	.	.	TRBJ2-3	TRBV11-2	CASSSAQGRTDTQYF	TGTGCCAGCAGCTCGGCCCAGGGTAGGACAGATACGCAGTATTTT
16	.	.	TRBJ1-5	TRBV10-3	CAISPGGGRGNQPQHF	TGTGCCATCAGCCCAGGCGGGGGTCGGGGCAATCAGCCCCAGCATTTT
17	TRBD2	.	TRBJ2-1	TRBV7-2	CASSLKTPGGPTDEQFF	TGTGCCAGCAGCTTAAAAACCCCGGGAGGGCCAACGGATGAGCAGTTCTTC